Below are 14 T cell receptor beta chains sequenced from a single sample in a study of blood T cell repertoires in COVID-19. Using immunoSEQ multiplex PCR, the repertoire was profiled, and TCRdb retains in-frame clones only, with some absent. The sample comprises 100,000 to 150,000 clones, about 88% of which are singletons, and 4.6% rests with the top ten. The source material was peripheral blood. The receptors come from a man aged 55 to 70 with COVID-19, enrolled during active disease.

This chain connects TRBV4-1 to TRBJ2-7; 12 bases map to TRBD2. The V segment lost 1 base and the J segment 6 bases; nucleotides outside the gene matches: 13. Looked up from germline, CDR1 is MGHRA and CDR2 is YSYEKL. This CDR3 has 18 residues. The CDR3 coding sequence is TGCGCCAGCAGCCAAGGTTGGGGGACTAGCGGGCTCTCCCTCGAGCAGTACTTC. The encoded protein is CASSQGWGTSGLSLEQYF.

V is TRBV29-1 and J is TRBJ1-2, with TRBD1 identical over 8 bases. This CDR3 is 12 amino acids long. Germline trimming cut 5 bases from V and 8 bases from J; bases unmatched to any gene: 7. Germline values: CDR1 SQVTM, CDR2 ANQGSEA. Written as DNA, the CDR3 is TGCAGCGTTCAGCCCGACAGGGGAGGCTACACCTTC. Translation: CSVQPDRGGYTF.

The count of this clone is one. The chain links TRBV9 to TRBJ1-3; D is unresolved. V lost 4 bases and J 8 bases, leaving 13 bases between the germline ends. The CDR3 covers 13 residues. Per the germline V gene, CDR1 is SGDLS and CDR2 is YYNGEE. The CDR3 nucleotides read TGTGCCAGCAGCTCGAGTTCGAGGGACACCATATATTTT. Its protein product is CASSSSSRDTIYF.

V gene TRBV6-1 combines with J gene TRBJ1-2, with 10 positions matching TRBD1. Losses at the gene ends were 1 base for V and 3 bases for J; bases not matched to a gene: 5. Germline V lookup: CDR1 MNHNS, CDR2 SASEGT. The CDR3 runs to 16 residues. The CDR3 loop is CASSEGPGQGYYGYTF. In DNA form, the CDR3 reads TGTGCCAGCAGTGAAGGCCCGGGACAGGGGTACTATGGCTACACCTTC.

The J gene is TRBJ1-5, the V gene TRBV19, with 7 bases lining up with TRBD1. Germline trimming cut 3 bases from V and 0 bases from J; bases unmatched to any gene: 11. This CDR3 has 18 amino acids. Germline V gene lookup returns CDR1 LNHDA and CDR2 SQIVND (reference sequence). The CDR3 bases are TGTGCCAGTAGTATGCGCCCCGGGACAGCTTCTAGCAATCAGCCCCAGCATTTT. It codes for CASSMRPGTASSNQPQHF.

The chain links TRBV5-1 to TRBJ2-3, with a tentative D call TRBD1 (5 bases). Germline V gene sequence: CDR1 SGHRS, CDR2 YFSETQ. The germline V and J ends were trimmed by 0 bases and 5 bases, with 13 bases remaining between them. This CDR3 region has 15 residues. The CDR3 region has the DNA TGCGCCAGCAGCTTGGGTTCCAGGGTTAGAGATACGCAGTATTTT. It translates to CASSLGSRVRDTQYF.

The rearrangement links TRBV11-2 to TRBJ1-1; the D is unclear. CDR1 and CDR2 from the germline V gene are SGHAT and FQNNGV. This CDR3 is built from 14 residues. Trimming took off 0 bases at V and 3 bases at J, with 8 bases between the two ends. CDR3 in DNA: TGTGCCAGCAGCTTAGATCGGGTTGACACTGAAGCTTTCTTT. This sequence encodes CASSLDRVDTEAFF.

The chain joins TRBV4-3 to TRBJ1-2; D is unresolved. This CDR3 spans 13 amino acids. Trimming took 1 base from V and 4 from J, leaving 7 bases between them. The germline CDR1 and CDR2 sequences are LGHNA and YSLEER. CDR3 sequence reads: CASSQGASYGYTF. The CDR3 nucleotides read TGCGCCAGCAGCCAAGGGGCTTCCTATGGCTACACCTTC.

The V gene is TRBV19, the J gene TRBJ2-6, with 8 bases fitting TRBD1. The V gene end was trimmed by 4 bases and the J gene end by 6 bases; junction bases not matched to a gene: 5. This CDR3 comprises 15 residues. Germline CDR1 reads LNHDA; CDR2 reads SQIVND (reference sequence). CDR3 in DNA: TGTGCCAGTAGTAGCAGGGGGCGGGAGGCCAACGTCCTGACTTTC. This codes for CASSSRGREANVLTF.

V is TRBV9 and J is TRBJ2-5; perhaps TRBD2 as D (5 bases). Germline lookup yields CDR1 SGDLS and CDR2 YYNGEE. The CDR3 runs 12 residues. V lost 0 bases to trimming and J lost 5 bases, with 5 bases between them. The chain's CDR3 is CASSVGGETQYF. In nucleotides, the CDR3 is TGTGCCAGCAGCGTAGGAGGGGAGACCCAGTACTTC.

The CDR3 reads CASSPGGGRAFF. CDR3 sequence (DNA): TGTGCCAGCAGCCCGGGAGGGGGGCGGGCTTTCTTT. V is TRBV13 and J is TRBJ1-1; weak D call: TRBD1 (6 bases). This CDR3 comprises 12 residues. The V gene's germline CDR1 is PRHDT and CDR2 FYEKMQ (reference sequence). Trimming pared 5 bases from V and 11 bases from J, leaving 15 bases between. Based on the CDR3 plus reference TRBV13 and TRBJ1-1, the full variable domain is AAGVIQSPRHLIKEKRETATLKCYPIPRHDTVYWYQQGPGQDPQFLISFYEKMQSDKGSIPDRFSAQQFSDYHSELNMSSLELGDSALYFCASSPGGGRAFFGQGTRLTVV.

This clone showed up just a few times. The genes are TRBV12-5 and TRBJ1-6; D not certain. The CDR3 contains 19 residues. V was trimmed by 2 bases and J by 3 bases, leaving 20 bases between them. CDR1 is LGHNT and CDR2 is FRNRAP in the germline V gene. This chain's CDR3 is CASGLLTRGIGDYNSPLHF. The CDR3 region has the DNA TGTGCTAGTGGTTTGTTAACAAGAGGGATTGGTGACTATAATTCACCCCTCCACTTT.

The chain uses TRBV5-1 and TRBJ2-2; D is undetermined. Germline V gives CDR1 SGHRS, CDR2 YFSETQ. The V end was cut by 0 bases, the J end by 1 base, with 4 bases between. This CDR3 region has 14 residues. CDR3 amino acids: CASSLAGNTGELFF. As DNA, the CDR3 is TGCGCCAGCAGCTTGGCAGGGAACACCGGGGAGCTGTTTTTT.

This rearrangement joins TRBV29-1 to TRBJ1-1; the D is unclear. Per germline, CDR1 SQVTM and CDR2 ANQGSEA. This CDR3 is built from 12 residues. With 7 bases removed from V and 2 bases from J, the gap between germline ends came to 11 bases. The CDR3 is CSAASTNTEAFF. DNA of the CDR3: TGCAGCGCCGCATCTACTAACACTGAAGCTTTCTTT.